This T cell receptor (beta chain) was found in a study of cytomegalovirus exposure and HLA in healthy donors. Germline CDR1 is MDHEN and CDR2 is SYDVKM. V was shortened by 8 bases and J by 2 bases, with 12 bases between the two germline ends. This CDR3 comprises 13 residues. Researchers ran the PCR with 60 Vbeta and 13 Jbeta primers. Sequencing used immunoSEQ multiplex PCR; TCRdb keeps in-frame clones, though not all of them. The sample lists about 190,000 clones; more than 65% were seen once. The specimen sequenced was PBMCs. V gene TRBV28 combines with J gene TRBJ1-1; D unclear. The source is a woman aged 25-40 years in good health and CMV-seropositive. CDR3 DNA sequence: TGTGCCAGCGGGAGTCGGCTAAACACTGAAGCTTTCTTT. This codes for CASGSRLNTEAFF.